These 27 T cell receptor beta chains came from one sample sequenced in a study of blood T cell repertoires in COVID-19. Assay used: immunoSEQ multiplex PCR; TCRdb lists only in-frame clones, some missing. The sample yields 95,000 to 100,000 clones, roughly 89% seen once. The material sequenced was peripheral blood. These receptor sequences come from a human donor with COVID-19, enrolled during active disease. The donor label of this sample is uncertain.

The chain joins TRBV3-1 (or the pseudogene TRBV3-2) to TRBJ2-7; D remains unclear. With 0 bases removed from V and 0 bases from J, the gap between germline ends came to 6 bases. CDR3 length equals 14 residues. Per germline, CDR1 LGHDT and CDR2 YNNKEL (reference sequence). This CDR3 reads CASSQDSSSYEQYF. Here the CDR3 DNA reads TGTGCCAGCAGCCAAGATTCCTCCTCCTACGAGCAGTACTTC.

The chain is built from TRBV25-1 and TRBJ1-6; D may be TRBD1 (6 bases). The germline CDR1 and CDR2 sequences are MGHDK and SYGVNS. The CDR3 is 14 amino acids. Trimming removed 4 bases from V and 10 bases from J, with 14 bases in between. This CDR3 reads CASSGLEQGSPLHF. The CDR3 DNA is TGTGCCAGCAGTGGTCTAGAACAGGGATCACCCCTCCACTTT.

V and J are TRBV5-1 and TRBJ1-2, with a weak D call TRBD1 (5 bases). Looked up from germline, CDR1 is SGHRS and CDR2 is YFSETQ. Trimming stripped 4 bases from V and 3 bases from J, with 13 bases between. The CDR3 loop spans 14 amino acids. The CDR3 bases are TGCGCCAGCAGCCCCCTCCCGGGGGACTATGGCTACACCTTC. Its translation: CASSPLPGDYGYTF.

This clone was found a few times. V gene TRBV2 combines with J gene TRBJ2-2; D unresolved. Germline assignment: CDR1 SNHLY and CDR2 FYNNEI. The CDR3 covers 14 residues. Trimming removed 2 bases at V and 2 bases at J, with 6 bases between. Here the CDR3 DNA reads TGTGCCAGCAGTGAATTGGCAAACACCGGGGAGCTGTTTTTT. The encoded protein is CASSELANTGELFF.

The chain combines TRBV11-3 with TRBJ2-3, with D hard to call. Germline CDR1 SGHNT, CDR2 YENEEA. There are 11 residues in the CDR3. Trimming shortened V by 8 bases and J by 1 base, and 4 bases separated the two germline ends. DNA for the CDR3: TGTGCCAGCCCCGGCACAGATACGCAGTATTTT. Residues: CASPGTDTQYF. Looking up the rest from reference TRBV11-3 and TRBJ2-3 gives the full variable domain: EAGVVQSPRYKIIEKKQPVAFWCNPISGHNTLYWYLQNLGQGPELLIRYENEEAVDDSQLPKDRFSAERLKGVDSTLKIQPAELGDSAVYLCASPGTDTQYFGPGTRLTVL.

This chain connects TRBV5-1 to TRBJ2-3, with D perhaps matching TRBD2 (5 bases). Germline CDR1 reads SGHRS; CDR2 reads YFSETQ. CDR3 length: 16 amino acids. With 0 bases removed from V and 1 base from J, the gap between germline ends came to 12 bases. CDR3 protein: CASSLAPHGGTDTQYF. The CDR3, as DNA: TGCGCCAGCAGCTTGGCCCCTCACGGGGGCACAGATACGCAGTATTTT.

The chain recombines TRBV5-4 with TRBJ1-5, with D possibly being TRBD1 (5 bases). From germline, CDR1 is SGHNT and CDR2 YYREEE (reference sequence). Trimming shortened V by 0 bases and J by 4 bases, and 11 bases separated the two germline ends. The CDR3 is 15 residues long. This CDR3 is CASSLGGRGNQPQHF. CDR3 nucleotide sequence: TGTGCCAGCAGCTTGGGGGGCAGAGGAAATCAGCCCCAGCATTTT.

The rearrangement links TRBV10-2 to TRBJ2-3, with TRBD2 matching 10 bases. V dropped 5 bases and J dropped 2; count of bases not matched to a gene: 10. Germline CDR1 WSHSY, CDR2 SAAADI. CDR3 length equals 17 residues. The CDR3 coding sequence is TGCGCCAGCAGTAAGGGGCAGGGACTAGCGAACACAGATACGCAGTATTTT. Protein sequence: CASSKGQGLANTDTQYF.

The chain combines TRBV5-1 with TRBJ1-1; 9 bases align to TRBD1. Germline loops: CDR1 SGHRS, CDR2 YFSETQ. There are 16 residues in the CDR3. The V gene end was trimmed by 0 bases and the J gene end by 1 base; junction bases not matched to a gene: 4. The CDR3 sequence: CASSLAGTGTNTEAFF. The CDR3 DNA reads TGCGCCAGCAGCTTGGCCGGGACAGGGACGAACACTGAAGCTTTCTTT. The full variable domain, completed using reference TRBV5-1 and TRBJ1-1, is KAGVTQTPRYLIKTRGQQVTLSCSPISGHRSVSWYQQTPGQGLQFLFEYFSETQRNKGNFPGRFSGRQFSNSRSEMNVSTLELGDSALYLCASSLAGTGTNTEAFFGQGTRLTVV.

The chain couples TRBV5-6 to TRBJ1-3, with a possible D match to TRBD1 (6 bases). V was cut by 5 bases and J by 4 bases, with 13 bases left in between. The CDR3 extends over 14 amino acids. Germline CDR1 SGHDT, CDR2 YYEEEE. The DNA of the CDR3 is TGTGCCAGCAGATCACAGGGAACCGGAAACACCATATATTTT. Translating it yields CASRSQGTGNTIYF. Variable domain in full (rest from reference TRBV5-6 and TRBJ1-3): DAGVTQSPTHLIKTRGQQVTLRCSPKSGHDTVSWYQQALGQGPQFIFQYYEEEERQRGNFPDRFSGHQFPNYSSELNVNALLLGDSALYLCASRSQGTGNTIYFGEGSWLTVV.

The chain is built from TRBV10-2 and TRBJ1-2; 9 nucleotides agree with TRBD1. Germline-derived CDR1 and CDR2 are WSHSY and SAAADI. This CDR3 region has 14 residues. Losses at the gene ends were 6 bases for V and 7 bases for J; bases not matched to a gene: 9. CDR3 nucleotides: TGCGCCAGCAGCGAACAGGGGGCCCTCGGTGGCTACACCTTC. Protein sequence: CASSEQGALGGYTF.

This chain uses TRBV3-1 (or the pseudogene TRBV3-2) with TRBJ2-1; 8 bases agree with TRBD2. CDR3 length: 12 residues. From germline, CDR1 is LGHDT and CDR2 YNNKEL (reference sequence). V shed 0 bases and J 12 bases; nucleotides not matched to a gene: 1. CDR3 residues: CASSQDAGGQFF. The CDR3 coding sequence is TGTGCCAGCAGCCAAGACGCGGGAGGGCAGTTCTTC.

The J gene is TRBJ2-3, the V gene TRBV4-1; D perhaps matches TRBD2 (5 bases). Trimming stripped 2 bases from V and 6 bases from J, with 15 bases between. The CDR3 spans 15 residues. CDR1 is MGHRA, CDR2 YSYEKL, per germline. The CDR3 nucleotides are TGCGCCAGCAGCCAATTACTAGGTGGCCGGGATACGCAGTATTTT. Residues: CASSQLLGGRDTQYF.

The chain carries TRBV27 and TRBJ1-3; no firm D call. The CDR3 totals 15 residues. Trimming took 6 bases from V and 4 from J, leaving 16 bases between them. Germline V CDR1 and CDR2: MNHEY, SMNVEV (reference sequence). The CDR3, as DNA: TGTGCCAGCAGCCGAGGGCAAGTAGGAGGAAACACCATATATTTT. Protein sequence: CASSRGQVGGNTIYF.

Here the CDR3 DNA reads TGTGCCAGCAGTTGGGGACTAGCCCCCGAGCAGTTCTTC. Translation: CASSWGLAPEQFF. This chain connects TRBV12-3 or TRBV12-4 to TRBJ2-1; the match to TRBD2 covers 9 bases. Losses at the gene ends were 4 bases for V and 10 bases for J; bases not matched to a gene: 5. There are 13 residues in the CDR3.

The genes are TRBV12-1 and TRBJ2-7; the table's D call, TRBD2, was not checked against the DNA. TRBV12-1 is a known pseudogene. This CDR3 comprises 13 residues. Here the CDR3 DNA reads TGTGCCCTCCGCGCCGACGGGGCCTACGAGCAGTACTTC. Translating gives CALRADGAYEQYF.

This rearrangement joins TRBV3-1 (or the pseudogene TRBV3-2) to TRBJ1-1; maybe TRBD1 (6 bases). Germline V gives CDR1 LGHDT, CDR2 YNNKEL (reference sequence). The CDR3 extends over 13 amino acids. Trimming removed 1 base from V and 9 bases from J, with 12 bases in between. For the CDR3, the DNA is TGTGCCAGCAGCCAAGCAGGGGACTATAAAGCTTTCTTT. This sequence encodes CASSQAGDYKAFF.

The genes are TRBV29-1 and TRBJ1-2; no reliable D call. Trimming cost V 4 bases and J 5 bases, with 11 bases left between them. This CDR3 comprises 12 residues. The V gene's germline CDR1 is SQVTM and CDR2 ANQGSEA. The CDR3 DNA follows: TGCAGCGTTGTACCTCCGGGGTATGGCTACACCTTC. This codes for CSVVPPGYGYTF.

The chain uses TRBV6-1 and TRBJ1-4; no clear D. There are 14 residues in the CDR3. In germline, CDR1 is MNHNS, CDR2 SASEGT. Trimming removed 2 bases from V and 7 bases from J, with 11 bases in between. CDR3 in amino acids: CASSESGVPEKLFF. DNA for the CDR3: TGTGCCAGCAGTGAATCCGGGGTACCTGAAAAACTGTTTTTT.

V is TRBV5-1 and J is TRBJ1-2, with 7 bases identical to TRBD1. CDR1 SGHRS and CDR2 YFSETQ come from the germline V gene. The CDR3 sequence is 14 residues long. After removal of 4 bases from V and 8 bases from J, the junction contained 11 bases not matched to a gene. CDR3 sequence reads: CASSVRGGGGGYTF. CDR3 sequence (DNA): TGCGCCAGCAGCGTCCGCGGCGGAGGGGGCGGCTACACCTTC.

V and J are TRBV5-4 and TRBJ1-1; 7 bases agree with TRBD1. This CDR3 contains 16 residues. The germline V gene has CDR1 SGHNT and CDR2 YYREEE (reference sequence). V was clipped by 1 base and J by 4 bases; unmatched bases: 10. DNA of the CDR3: TGTGCCAGCAGCTTGCCCAGCAGGGGGGAGAGCACTGAAGCTTTCTTT. This codes for CASSLPSRGESTEAFF. The variable domain in full, completed from reference TRBV5-4 and TRBJ1-1, reads ETGVTQSPTHLIKTRGQQVTLRCSSQSGHNTVSWYQQALGQGPQFIFQYYREEENGRGNFPPRFSGLQFPNYSSELNVNALELDDSALYLCASSLPSRGESTEAFFGQGTRLTVV.

This rearrangement joins TRBV18 to TRBJ1-5; D is uncertain. The V gene lost 4 bases and the J gene lost 4 bases, with 20 bases spanning the gap. Germline CDR1 KGHSH, CDR2 LQKENI. The CDR3 is made up of 17 amino acids. The CDR3 nucleotides are TGTGCCAGCTCACGGGTCGTAGTCAGCGCTCCAAATCAGCCCCAGCATTTT. It specifies CASSRVVVSAPNQPQHF. Complete variable domain (other parts from reference TRBV18 and TRBJ1-5): NAGVMQNPRHLVRRRGQEARLRCSPMKGHSHVYWYRQLPEEGLKFMVYLQKENIIDESGMPKERFSAEFPKEGPSILRIQQVVRGDSAAYFCASSRVVVSAPNQPQHFGDGTRLSIL.

This clone was detected only once. V usage is TRBV10-1 and J usage is TRBJ2-2; 7 bases map to TRBD1. CDR3 length: 17 residues. J lost 4 bases, V lost 2 bases, and 10 bases had no gene match. The V gene's germline CDR1 is WNHNN and CDR2 SYGVQD (reference sequence). CDR3 protein: CASSEIVRQGSTGELFF. In DNA form, the CDR3 reads TGCGCCAGCAGTGAGATCGTGAGACAGGGATCCACCGGGGAGCTGTTTTTT.

This clone was observed once. V usage is TRBV2 and J usage is TRBJ1-5, with D possibly matching TRBD1 (5 bases). CDR3 length: 16 amino acids. Trimming removed 1 base from V and 7 bases from J, with 17 bases in between. From germline, CDR1 is SNHLY and CDR2 FYNNEI. The CDR3 bases are TGTGCCAGCAGTGAAGTAGGCAGGGATTCAGGACAGCCCCAGCATTTT. Its translation: CASSEVGRDSGQPQHF. Full variable domain (remainder filled in from reference TRBV2 and TRBJ1-5): EPEVTQTPSHQVTQMGQEVILRCVPISNHLYFYWYRQILGQKVEFLVSFYNNEISEKSEIFDDQFSVERPDGSNFTLKIRSTKLEDSAMYFCASSEVGRDSGQPQHFGDGTRLSIL.

The CDR3, as DNA: TGTGCCACCAGTGATAGGGGGGGGTATACGGTTTTGGACACTGAAGCTTTCTTT. This gives the protein CATSDRGGYTVLDTEAFF. The chain links TRBV24-1 to TRBJ1-1; weak D call: TRBD1 (6 bases). With 3 bases removed from V and 3 bases from J, the gap between germline ends came to 22 bases. There are 18 residues in the CDR3. CDR1 KGHDR and CDR2 SFDVKD come from the germline V gene.

The chain couples TRBV10-1 to TRBJ2-3; 11 nucleotides match TRBD2. Germline assignment: CDR1 WNHNN and CDR2 SYGVQD (reference sequence). After removal of 4 bases from V and 4 bases from J, the junction contained 7 bases not matched to a gene. The CDR3 is 16 residues long. The CDR3 here is CASSAQVLAGADTQYF. Here the CDR3 DNA reads TGCGCCAGCAGTGCCCAGGTACTAGCGGGAGCAGATACGCAGTATTTT.

This chain links TRBV5-4 with TRBJ1-1; TRBD1 aligns across 8 bases. Per the germline V gene, CDR1 is SGHNT and CDR2 is YYREEE (reference sequence). V lost 2 bases and J lost 4; bases outside the gene matches: 13. CDR3 length: 17 amino acids. The CDR3 DNA is TGTGCCAGCAGCTTACCCAGCTCTGGACAGGGTAGCACTGAAGCTTTCTTT. This sequence encodes CASSLPSSGQGSTEAFF.